The clone carrying this TCR beta chain was counted many times. Its antigen is unidentified. Deletions cut 4 bases from V and 2 bases from J, with 13 bases between. Germline V gene sequence: CDR1 SGHNT, CDR2 YYREEE (reference sequence). CDR3 length: 14 amino acids. Patients had received no treatment of any kind before thyroid surgery. This sample was taken from a study of metastatic and nonmetastatic thyroid tumors. About the study: The comparison covered peripheral blood and tumor or nodule tissue in malignant and benign thyroid patients.

Using MiXCR, TCRdb re-called clones from the PCR reads. The data show roughly 30,000 clones, with over 20% seen just once and roughly 15% held by the top ten. Points from the study as a whole: Reports indicated that malignant thyroid tumors showed significantly higher TCR beta diversity than benign nodules did, in blood and tumor.

V usage is TRBV5-4 and J usage is TRBJ2-7; D is possibly TRBD2 (6 bases). The sample was blood. The sequence was collected from a female donor with papillary thyroid cancer or a benign thyroid nodule (not recorded which). Some clones in this sample may be carry-over from other donors' samples. Here the CDR3 reads CASSSDGGAYEQYF. CDR3 nucleotide sequence: TGTGCCAGCAGCAGTGACGGGGGAGCCTACGAGCAGTACTTC.